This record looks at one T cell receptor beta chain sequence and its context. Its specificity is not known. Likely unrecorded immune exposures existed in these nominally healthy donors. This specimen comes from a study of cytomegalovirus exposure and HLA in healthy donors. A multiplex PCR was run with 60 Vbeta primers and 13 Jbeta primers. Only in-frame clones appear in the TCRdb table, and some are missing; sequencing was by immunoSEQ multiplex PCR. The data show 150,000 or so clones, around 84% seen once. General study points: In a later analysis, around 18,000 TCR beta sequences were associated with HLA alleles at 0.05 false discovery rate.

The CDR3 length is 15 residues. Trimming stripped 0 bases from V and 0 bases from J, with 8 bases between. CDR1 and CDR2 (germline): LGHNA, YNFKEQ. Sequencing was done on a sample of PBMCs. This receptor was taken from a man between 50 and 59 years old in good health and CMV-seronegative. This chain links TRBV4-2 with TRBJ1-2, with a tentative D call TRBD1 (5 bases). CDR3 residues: CASSQEGGPNYGYTF. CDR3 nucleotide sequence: TGTGCCAGCAGCCAAGAGGGGGGACCTAACTATGGCTACACCTTC.